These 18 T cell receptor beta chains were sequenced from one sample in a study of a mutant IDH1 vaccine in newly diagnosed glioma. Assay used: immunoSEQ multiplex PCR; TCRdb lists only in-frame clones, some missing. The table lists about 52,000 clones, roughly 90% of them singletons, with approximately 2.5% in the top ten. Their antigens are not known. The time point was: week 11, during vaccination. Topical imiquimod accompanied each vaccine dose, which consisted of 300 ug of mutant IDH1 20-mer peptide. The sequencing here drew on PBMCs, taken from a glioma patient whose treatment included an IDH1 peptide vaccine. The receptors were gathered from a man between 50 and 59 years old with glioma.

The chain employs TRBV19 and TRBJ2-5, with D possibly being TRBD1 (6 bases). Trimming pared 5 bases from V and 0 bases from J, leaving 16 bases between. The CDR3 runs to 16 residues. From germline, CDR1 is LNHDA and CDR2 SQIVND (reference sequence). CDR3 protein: CASSSSGARYQETQYF. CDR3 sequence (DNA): TGTGCCAGTAGTTCGTCAGGGGCCCGCTACCAAGAGACCCAGTACTTC. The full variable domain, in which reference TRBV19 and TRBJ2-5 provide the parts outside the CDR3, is DGGITQSPKYLFRKEGQNVTLSCEQNLNHDAMYWYRQDPGQGLRLIYYSQIVNDFQKGDIAEGYSVSREKKESFPLTVTSAQKNPTAFYLCASSSSGARYQETQYFGPGTRLLVL.

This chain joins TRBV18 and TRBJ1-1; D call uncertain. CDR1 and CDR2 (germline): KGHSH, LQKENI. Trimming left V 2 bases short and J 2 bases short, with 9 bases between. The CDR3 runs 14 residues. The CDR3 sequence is CASSPAGENTEAFF. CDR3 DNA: TGTGCCAGCTCACCAGCGGGAGAAAACACTGAAGCTTTCTTT.

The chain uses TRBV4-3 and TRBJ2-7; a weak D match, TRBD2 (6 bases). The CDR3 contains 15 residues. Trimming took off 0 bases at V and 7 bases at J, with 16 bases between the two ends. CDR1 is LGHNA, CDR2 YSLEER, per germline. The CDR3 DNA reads TGCGCCAGCAGCCAAGATTGGAGGAGGGGTTGGGAGCAGTACTTC. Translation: CASSQDWRRGWEQYF.

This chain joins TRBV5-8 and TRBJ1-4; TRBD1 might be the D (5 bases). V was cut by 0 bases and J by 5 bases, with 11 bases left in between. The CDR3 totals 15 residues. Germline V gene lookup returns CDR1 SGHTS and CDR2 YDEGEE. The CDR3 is CASSLEGRGNEKLFF. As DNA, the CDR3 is TGTGCCAGCAGCTTGGAGGGACGGGGGAATGAAAAACTGTTTTTT.

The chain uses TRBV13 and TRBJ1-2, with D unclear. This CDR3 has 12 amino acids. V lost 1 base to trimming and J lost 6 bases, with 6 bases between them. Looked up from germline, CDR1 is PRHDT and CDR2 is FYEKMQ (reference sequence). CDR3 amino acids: CASSLEGDGYTF. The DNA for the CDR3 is TGTGCCAGCAGCTTAGAAGGAGATGGCTACACCTTC. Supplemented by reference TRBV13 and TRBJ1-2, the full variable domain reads AAGVIQSPRHLIKEKRETATLKCYPIPRHDTVYWYQQGPGQDPQFLISFYEKMQSDKGSIPDRFSAQQFSDYHSELNMSSLELGDSALYFCASSLEGDGYTFGSGTRLTVV.

The DNA for the CDR3 is TGTGCCAGCTCACCCCGTTCCGGTGGGGCCAACGTCCTGACTTTC. This encodes CASSPRSGGANVLTF. V and J are TRBV18 and TRBJ2-6, with unresolved D. The CDR3 runs to 15 residues. V was pared by 3 bases and J by 3 bases, with 9 bases between. Looked up from germline, CDR1 is KGHSH and CDR2 is LQKENI.

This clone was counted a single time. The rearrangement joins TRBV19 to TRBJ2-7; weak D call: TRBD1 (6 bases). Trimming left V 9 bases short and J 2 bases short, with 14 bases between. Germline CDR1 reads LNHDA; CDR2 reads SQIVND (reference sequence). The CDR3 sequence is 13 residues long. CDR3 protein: CASPRDIPYEQYF. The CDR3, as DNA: TGTGCCAGCCCCCGGGACATTCCCTACGAGCAGTACTTC.

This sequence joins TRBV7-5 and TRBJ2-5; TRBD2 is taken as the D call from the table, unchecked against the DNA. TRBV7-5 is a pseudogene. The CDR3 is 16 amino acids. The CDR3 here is CARSPTLAPMQETQYF. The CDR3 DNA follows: TGTGCCAGAAGTCCGACACTAGCGCCCATGCAAGAGACCCAGTACTTC.

This CDR3 is CASRSSQLVDTEAFF. For the CDR3, the DNA is TGTGCCAGCAGGTCCTCCCAATTGGTCGACACTGAAGCTTTCTTT. The chain has TRBV6-1 and TRBJ1-1; no clear D gene. The V gene's germline CDR1 is MNHNS and CDR2 SASEGT. This CDR3 has 15 amino acids. Trimming removed 6 bases from V and 3 bases from J, with 17 bases in between.

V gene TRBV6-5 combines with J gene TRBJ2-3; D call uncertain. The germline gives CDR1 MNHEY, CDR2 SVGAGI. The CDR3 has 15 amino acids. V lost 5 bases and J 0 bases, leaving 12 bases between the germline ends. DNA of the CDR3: TGTGCCAGCAGTGGCAGCTATCTAAGCACAGATACGCAGTATTTT. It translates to CASSGSYLSTDTQYF.

CDR3 loop: CASSPWGGNGPYEQYF. The CDR3 DNA reads as TGTGCCAGCAGCCCCTGGGGGGGGAACGGGCCATACGAGCAGTACTTC. The rearrangement joins TRBV11-2 to TRBJ2-7; 7 bases line up with TRBD2. CDR1 SGHAT and CDR2 FQNNGV come from the germline V gene. J lost 4 bases, V lost 5 bases, and 14 bases had no gene match. This CDR3 has 16 amino acids.

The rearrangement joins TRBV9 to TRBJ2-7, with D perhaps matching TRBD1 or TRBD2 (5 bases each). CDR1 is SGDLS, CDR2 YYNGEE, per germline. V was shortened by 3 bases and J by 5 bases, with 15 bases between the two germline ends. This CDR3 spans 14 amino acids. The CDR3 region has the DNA TGTGCCAGCAGCGAGGTAGGGGACGGCGACGAGCAGTACTTC. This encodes CASSEVGDGDEQYF.

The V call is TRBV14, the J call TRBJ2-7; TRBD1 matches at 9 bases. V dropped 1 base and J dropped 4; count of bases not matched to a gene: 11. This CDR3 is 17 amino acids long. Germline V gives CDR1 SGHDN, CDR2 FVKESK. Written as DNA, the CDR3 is TGTGCCAGCAGCCAAGGCCCTTCCGGGACAGGGTCGTACGAGCAGTACTTC. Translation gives CASSQGPSGTGSYEQYF.

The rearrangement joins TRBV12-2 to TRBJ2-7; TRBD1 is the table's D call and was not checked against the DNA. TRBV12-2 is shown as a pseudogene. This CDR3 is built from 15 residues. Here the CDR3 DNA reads TGTGCAAGTCGCTTAGGCTACAGGGTCATCTACGAGCAGTACTTC. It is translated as CASRLGYRVIYEQYF.

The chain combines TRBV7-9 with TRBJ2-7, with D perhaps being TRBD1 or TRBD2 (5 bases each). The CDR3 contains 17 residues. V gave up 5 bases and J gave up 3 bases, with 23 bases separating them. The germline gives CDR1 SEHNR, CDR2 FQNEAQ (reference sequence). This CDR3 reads CASSPDRVIEGIYEQYF. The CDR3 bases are TGTGCCAGCAGCCCAGATCGGGTTATCGAGGGGATCTACGAGCAGTACTTC.

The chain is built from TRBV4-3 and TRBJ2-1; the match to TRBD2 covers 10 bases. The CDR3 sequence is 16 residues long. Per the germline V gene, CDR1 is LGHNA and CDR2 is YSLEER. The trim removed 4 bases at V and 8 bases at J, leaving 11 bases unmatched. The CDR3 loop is CASSPGVAGGRYEQFF. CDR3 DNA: TGCGCCAGCAGCCCTGGGGTAGCGGGGGGACGGTATGAGCAGTTCTTC.

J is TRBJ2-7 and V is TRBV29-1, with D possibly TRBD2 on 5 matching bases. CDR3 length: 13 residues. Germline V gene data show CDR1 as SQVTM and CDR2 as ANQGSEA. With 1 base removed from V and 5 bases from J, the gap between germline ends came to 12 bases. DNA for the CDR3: TGCAGCGTTGAAGGACCGCGGGTGGACGAGCAGTACTTC. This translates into CSVEGPRVDEQYF.

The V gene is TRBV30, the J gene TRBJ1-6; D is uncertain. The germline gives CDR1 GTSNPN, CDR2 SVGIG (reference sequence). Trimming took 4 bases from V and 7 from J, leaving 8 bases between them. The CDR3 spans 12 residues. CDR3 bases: TGTGCCTGGAACAGTTTCAATTCACCCCTCCACTTT. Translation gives CAWNSFNSPLHF.